The entry below gives a single T cell receptor (beta chain) sequence along with its context. Its antigen remains unknown. The repertoire was sequenced with immunoSEQ multiplex PCR; TCRdb's copy has only in-frame clones and lacks some. This table holds roughly 2 million clones, roughly 95% found once. This sample was taken from a study of shared clonotypes between healthy human individuals. About the research overall: In total, the donors were a couple of women and a few men aged 18 to 49. Per donor, CD8 memory used one plate, CD8 naive used two, CD4 memory used three and CD4 naive used three. Study-level results: Only a few donors were included, so the genetic and exposure-history diversity represented was limited. Sampling was confined to blood; repertoires within tissues likely differ.

The sample consisted of naive CD4+ T cells sorted from blood. Subset denoted: CD45RA+ positively selected. The receptor was derived from a man between 18 and 35 years old in good health.

The CDR3 loop is CASSPGWGPETQYF. The CDR3 DNA is TGTGCCAGCAGCCCCGGGTGGGGGCCGGAGACCCAGTACTTC. The chain links TRBV7-3 to TRBJ2-5, with a tentative D call TRBD1 (6 bases). The germline gives CDR1 SGHTA, CDR2 FQGTGA. The CDR3 loop spans 14 amino acids. The V end lost 5 bases, the J end lost 5 bases, and 15 bases lay between the germline ends.